The T cell receptor (beta chain) described here comes from a study of T cell clonotyping in hematopoietic cell transplantation (dated by TCRdb to about 2021). Notes on the research overall: Recipient samples taken before transplant were collected after cytoreduction. In the study, 140 or so blood samples were gathered from approximately 33 consecutive transplant recipients and their related donors. Recruitment of patients was conducted between 2015 and January 2017, and follow-up was continued until late 2020 or death. The full study reports these points: The sample size was limited and the cells went unsorted, which meant the CD4 and CD8 repertoire contributions could not be told apart. Broader TCR repertoire diversity after transplant was predicted by Inverse Simpson Index values from donors and from recipients before transplant. Recipient TCR diversity fell after transplant, with pathologically expanded clonotypes rising progressively from day 30 to day 180. Overlap with donor repertoires was found for only a small fraction of recipient repertoires, with over 97% found to appear de novo at the given depth.

Comment on this clone: Its antigen remains unidentified. Base quality data are lacking; no much larger clone is found one base away.

Relative to germline, V is 6 bases shorter and J is 1 base shorter, with 15 bases between their ends. The germline V gene supplies CDR1 MDHEN and CDR2 SYDVKM. The CDR3 holds 15 amino acids from the cysteine to the phenylalanine. CDR3 DNA only is kept here, 45 bases in frame from base 1. The immunoSEQ assay, a bias-controlled multiplex PCR using V- and J-specific primers, was used to amplify TCR beta CDR3 regions from genomic DNA. In a second PCR step, a proprietary barcode and Illumina adapter sequences were attached to the CDR3 amplicons. An Illumina MiSeq instrument was used for sequencing of the CDR3 libraries. The paper's data handling went like this. Export and quality control were done with immunoSEQ Analyzer 3.0, while downstream analyses used R Bioconductor and Immunarch. Repertoire metrics were calculated using only productive rearrangements within the normalized downsampled data set. In the normalized cohort, clonotypes with more than 5 templates were defined as pathologically expanded. The Inverse Simpson Index was used to measure repertoire diversity. CMV-specificity analyses were carried out on the non-normalized data set to capture all clonotypes. The table comes from immuneACCESS by way of TCRdb, which keeps in-frame sequences with V and J called. Part of the clones is missing from these tables; in studies checked, under half for an unresolved V gene and the rest for unknown reasons. Clonal size and the V and J genes are those of that table, whereas D and trimming came from the DNA. Here the sample has 45,000 or so clones; roughly 80% occur a single time. The top ten clonotypes cover 5% to 6.5% of the sample.

In light of the paper, this sample's time point label describes: recipient sample about 28 days before transplant, after cytoreduction. Blood samples were obtained from recipients approximately 28 days before transplant and at days 30, 100 and 180 after transplant. Nuclei Lysis Solution was used to extract genomic DNA from fresh or cryopreserved unfractionated peripheral blood mononuclear cells. The sequence links TRBV28 to TRBJ1-1, with TRBD1 as a weak D call on 6 bases. This specimen was peripheral blood mononuclear cells, taken before stem cell transplant. This sequence was found in a man in his sixties with myelodysplastic syndrome. Some clones in this sample may be carry-over from other donors' samples. The CDR3 corresponds to CASRGAVGANTEAFF. The DNA sequence is given as TGTGCCAGCAGGGGGGCTGTCGGCGCGAACACTGAAGCTTTCTTT. Joined to the reference TRBV28 and TRBJ1-1 proteins, this CDR3 gives the full variable domain: DVKVTQSSRYLVKRTGEKVFLECVQDMDHENMFWYRQDPGLGLRLIYFSYDVKMKEKGDIPEGYSVSREKKERFSLILESASTNQTSMYLCASRGAVGANTEAFFGQGTRLTVV.